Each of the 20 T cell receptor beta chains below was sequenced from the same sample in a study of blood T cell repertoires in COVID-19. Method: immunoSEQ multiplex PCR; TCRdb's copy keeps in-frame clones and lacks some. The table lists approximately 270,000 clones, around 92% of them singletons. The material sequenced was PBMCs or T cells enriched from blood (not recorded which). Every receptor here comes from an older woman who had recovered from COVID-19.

The CDR3: CASSYQLDNEQFF. CDR3 coding DNA: TGTGCCAGCAGTTACCAGCTAGACAATGAGCAGTTCTTC. J is TRBJ2-1 and V is TRBV6-5; no definite D call. V lost 2 bases to trimming and J lost 5 bases, with 7 bases between them. The germline CDR1 and CDR2 sequences are MNHEY and SVGAGI. The CDR3 sequence is 13 residues long.

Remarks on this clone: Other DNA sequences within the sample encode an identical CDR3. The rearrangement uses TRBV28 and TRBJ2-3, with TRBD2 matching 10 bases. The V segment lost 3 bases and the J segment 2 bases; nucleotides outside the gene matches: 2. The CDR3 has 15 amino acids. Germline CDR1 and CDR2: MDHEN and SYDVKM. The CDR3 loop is CASSLGLANTDTQYF. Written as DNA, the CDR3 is TGTGCCAGCAGTTTGGGACTAGCGAACACAGATACGCAGTATTTT.

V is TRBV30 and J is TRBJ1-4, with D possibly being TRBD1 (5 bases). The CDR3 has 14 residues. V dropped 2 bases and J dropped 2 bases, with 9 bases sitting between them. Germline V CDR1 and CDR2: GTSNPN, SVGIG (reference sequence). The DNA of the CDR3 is TGTGCCTGGAGTCGTACAGGCACTAATGAAAAACTGTTTTTT. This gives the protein CAWSRTGTNEKLFF.

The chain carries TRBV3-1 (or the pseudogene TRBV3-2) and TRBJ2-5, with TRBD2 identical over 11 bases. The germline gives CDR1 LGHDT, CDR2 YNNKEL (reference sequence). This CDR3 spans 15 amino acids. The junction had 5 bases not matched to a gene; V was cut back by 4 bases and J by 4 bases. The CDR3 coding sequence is TGTGCCAGCAGCCGTAGCGGGGGGGCCGGAGAGACCCAGTACTTC. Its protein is CASSRSGGAGETQYF.

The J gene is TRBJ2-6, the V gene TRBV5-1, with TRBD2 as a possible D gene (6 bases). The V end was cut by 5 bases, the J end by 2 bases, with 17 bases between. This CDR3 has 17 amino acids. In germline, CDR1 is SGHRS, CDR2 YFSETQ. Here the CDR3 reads CASSLTGRMAGANVLTF. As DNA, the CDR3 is TGCGCCAGCAGTCTAACGGGGAGGATGGCTGGGGCCAACGTCCTGACTTTC.

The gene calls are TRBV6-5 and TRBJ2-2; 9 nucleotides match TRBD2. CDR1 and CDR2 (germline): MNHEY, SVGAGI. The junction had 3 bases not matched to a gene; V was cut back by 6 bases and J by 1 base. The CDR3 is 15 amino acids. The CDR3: CASSQAGGNTGELFF. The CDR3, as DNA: TGTGCCAGCAGCCAAGCGGGGGGGAACACCGGGGAGCTGTTTTTT.

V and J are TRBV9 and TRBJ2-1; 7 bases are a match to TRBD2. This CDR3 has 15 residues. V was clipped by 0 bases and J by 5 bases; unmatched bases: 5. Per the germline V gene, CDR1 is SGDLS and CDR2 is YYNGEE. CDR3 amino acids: CASSVVWGGNNEQFF. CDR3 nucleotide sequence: TGTGCCAGCAGCGTAGTGTGGGGGGGTAACAATGAGCAGTTCTTC. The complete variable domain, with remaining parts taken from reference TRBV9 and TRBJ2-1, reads DSGVTQTPKHLITATGQRVTLRCSPRSGDLSVYWYQQSLDQGLQFLIQYYNGEERAKGNILERFSAQQFPDLHSELNLSSLELGDSALYFCASSVVWGGNNEQFFGPGTRLTVL.

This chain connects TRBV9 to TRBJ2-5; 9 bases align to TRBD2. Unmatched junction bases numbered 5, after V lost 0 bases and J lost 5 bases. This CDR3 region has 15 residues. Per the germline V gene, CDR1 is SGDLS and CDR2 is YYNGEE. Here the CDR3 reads CASSVVAGAWETQYF. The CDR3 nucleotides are TGTGCCAGCAGCGTAGTAGCGGGAGCCTGGGAGACCCAGTACTTC.

The CDR3 is CAWNSIAGSTDTQYF. CDR3 sequence (DNA): TGTGCCTGGAATTCTATAGCGGGTAGCACAGATACGCAGTATTTT. V gene TRBV30 combines with J gene TRBJ2-3, with TRBD2 matching over 7 bases. Germline CDR1 GTSNPN, CDR2 SVGIG (reference sequence). V lost 4 bases to trimming and J lost 0 bases; unmatched junction nucleotides: 7. The CDR3 length is 15 residues.

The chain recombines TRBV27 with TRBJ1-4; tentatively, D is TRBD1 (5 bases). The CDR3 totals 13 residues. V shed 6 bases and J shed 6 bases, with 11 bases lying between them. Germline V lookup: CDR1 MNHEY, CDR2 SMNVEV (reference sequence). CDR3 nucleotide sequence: TGTGCCAGCAGCGGACACTCATATGAAAAACTGTTTTTT. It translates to CASSGHSYEKLFF.

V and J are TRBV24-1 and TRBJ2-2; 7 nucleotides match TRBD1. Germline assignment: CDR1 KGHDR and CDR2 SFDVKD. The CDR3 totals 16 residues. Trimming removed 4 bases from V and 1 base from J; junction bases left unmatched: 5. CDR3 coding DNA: TGTGCCACCAGTGAACCCGGGACAGAGAACACCGGGGAGCTGTTTTTT. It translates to CATSEPGTENTGELFF.

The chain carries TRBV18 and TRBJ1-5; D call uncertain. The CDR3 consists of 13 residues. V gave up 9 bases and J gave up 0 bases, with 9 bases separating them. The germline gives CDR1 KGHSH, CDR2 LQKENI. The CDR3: CASSSSSNQPQHF. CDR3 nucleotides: TGTGCCAGTTCATCCTCTAGCAATCAGCCCCAGCATTTT.

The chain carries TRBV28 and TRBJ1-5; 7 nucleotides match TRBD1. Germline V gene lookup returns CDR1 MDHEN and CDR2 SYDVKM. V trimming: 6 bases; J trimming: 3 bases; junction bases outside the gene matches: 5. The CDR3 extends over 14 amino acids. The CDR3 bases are TGTGCCAGCAGACCGGGACAGTTCAATCAGCCCCAGCATTTT. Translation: CASRPGQFNQPQHF.

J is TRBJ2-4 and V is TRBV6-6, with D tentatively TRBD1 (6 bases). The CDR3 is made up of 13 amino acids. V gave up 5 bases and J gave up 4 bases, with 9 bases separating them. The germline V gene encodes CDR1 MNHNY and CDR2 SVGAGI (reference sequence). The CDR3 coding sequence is TGTGCCAGCAGTCCCGGACAGAAAAACATTCAGTACTTC. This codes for CASSPGQKNIQYF.

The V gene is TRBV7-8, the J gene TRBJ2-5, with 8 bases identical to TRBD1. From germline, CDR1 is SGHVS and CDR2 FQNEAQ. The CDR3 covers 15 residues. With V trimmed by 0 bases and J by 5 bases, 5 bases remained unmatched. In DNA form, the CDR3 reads TGTGCCAGCAGCTTAGCTAAACAGGGGGGTGAGACCCAGTACTTC. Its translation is CASSLAKQGGETQYF.

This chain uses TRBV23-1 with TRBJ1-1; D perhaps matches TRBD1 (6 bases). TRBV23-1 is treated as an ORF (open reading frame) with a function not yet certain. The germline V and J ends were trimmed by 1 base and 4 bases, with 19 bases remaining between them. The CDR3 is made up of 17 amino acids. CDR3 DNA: TGCGCCAGCAGTCAATTATCTTTACGGACAGTATTCACTGAAGCTTTCTTT. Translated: CASSQLSLRTVFTEAFF.

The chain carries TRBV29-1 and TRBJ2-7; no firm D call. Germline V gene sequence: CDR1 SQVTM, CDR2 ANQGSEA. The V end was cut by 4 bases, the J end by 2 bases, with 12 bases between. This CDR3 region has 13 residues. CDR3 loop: CSVGASAAYEQYF. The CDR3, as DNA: TGCAGCGTTGGGGCCTCGGCCGCCTACGAGCAGTACTTC.

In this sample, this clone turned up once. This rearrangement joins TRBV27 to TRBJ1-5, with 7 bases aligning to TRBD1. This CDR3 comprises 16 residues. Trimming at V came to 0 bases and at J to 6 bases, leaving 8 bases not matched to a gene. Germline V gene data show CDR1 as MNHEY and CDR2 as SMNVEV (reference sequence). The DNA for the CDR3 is TGTGCCAGCAGTTTATCTGGCAGGGGGAGGCCTCAGCCCCAGCATTTT. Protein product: CASSLSGRGRPQPQHF.

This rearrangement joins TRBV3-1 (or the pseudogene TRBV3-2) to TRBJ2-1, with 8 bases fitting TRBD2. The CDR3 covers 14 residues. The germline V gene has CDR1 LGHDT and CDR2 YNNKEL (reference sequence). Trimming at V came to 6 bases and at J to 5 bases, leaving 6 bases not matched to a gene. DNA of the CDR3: TGTGCCAGCAGTCCAACTAGCGGTAACAATGAGCAGTTCTTC. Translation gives CASSPTSGNNEQFF.

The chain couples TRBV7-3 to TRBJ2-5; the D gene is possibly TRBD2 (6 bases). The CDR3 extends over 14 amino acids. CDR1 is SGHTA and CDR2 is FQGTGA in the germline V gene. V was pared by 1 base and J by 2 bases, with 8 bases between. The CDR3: CASSLNSGQETQYF. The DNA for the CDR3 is TGTGCCAGCAGCTTAAATAGCGGACAAGAGACCCAGTACTTC. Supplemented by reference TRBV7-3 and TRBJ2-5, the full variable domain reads GAGVSQTPSNKVTEKGKYVELRCDPISGHTALYWYRQSLGQGPEFLIYFQGTGAADDSGLPNDRFFAVRPEGSVSTLKIQRTERGDSAVYLCASSLNSGQETQYFGPGTRLLVL.